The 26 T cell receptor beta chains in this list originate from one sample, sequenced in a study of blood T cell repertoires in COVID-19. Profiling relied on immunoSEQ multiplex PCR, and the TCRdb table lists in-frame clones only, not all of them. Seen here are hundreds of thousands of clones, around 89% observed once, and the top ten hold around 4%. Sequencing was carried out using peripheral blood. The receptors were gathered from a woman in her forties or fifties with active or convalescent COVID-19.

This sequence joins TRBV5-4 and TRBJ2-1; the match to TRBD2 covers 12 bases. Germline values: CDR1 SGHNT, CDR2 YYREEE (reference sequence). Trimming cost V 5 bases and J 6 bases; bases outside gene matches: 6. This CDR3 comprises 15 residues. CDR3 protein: CASRPGTSGSNEQFF. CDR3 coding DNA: TGTGCCAGCAGACCGGGGACTAGCGGGTCCAATGAGCAGTTCTTC. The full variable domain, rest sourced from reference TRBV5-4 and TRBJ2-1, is ETGVTQSPTHLIKTRGQQVTLRCSSQSGHNTVSWYQQALGQGPQFIFQYYREEENGRGNFPPRFSGLQFPNYSSELNVNALELDDSALYLCASRPGTSGSNEQFFGPGTRLTVL.

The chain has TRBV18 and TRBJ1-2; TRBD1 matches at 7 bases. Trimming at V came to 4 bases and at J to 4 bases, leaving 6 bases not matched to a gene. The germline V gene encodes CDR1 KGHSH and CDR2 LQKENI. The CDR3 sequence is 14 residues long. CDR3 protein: CASSQGAYGYGYTF. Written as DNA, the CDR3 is TGTGCCAGCTCACAGGGGGCGTATGGCTATGGCTACACCTTC.

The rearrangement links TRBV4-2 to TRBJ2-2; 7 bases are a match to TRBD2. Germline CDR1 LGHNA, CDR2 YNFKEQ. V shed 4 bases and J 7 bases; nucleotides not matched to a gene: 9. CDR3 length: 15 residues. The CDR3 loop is CASSPIAGDYGELFF. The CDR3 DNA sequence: TGTGCCAGCAGCCCAATCGCGGGGGACTACGGGGAGCTGTTTTTT.

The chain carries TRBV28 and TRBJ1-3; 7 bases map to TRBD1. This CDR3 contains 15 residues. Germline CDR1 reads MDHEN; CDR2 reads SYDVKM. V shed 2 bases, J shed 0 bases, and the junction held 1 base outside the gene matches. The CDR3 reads CASSLGQASGNTIYF. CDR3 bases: TGTGCCAGCAGTTTAGGACAGGCCTCTGGAAACACCATATATTTT.

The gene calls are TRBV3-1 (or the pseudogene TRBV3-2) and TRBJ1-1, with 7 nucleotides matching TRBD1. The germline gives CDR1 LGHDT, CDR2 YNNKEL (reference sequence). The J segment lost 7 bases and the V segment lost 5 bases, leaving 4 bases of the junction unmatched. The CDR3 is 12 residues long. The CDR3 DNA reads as TGTGCCAGCAGCAACTGGGACAGTGAAGCTTTCTTT. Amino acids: CASSNWDSEAFF.

CDR3 nucleotides: TGTGCCAGCAGCTACGGGGTAGCGTTGAGCTCCTACGAGCAGTACTTC. It is translated as CASSYGVALSSYEQYF. This rearrangement joins TRBV5-4 to TRBJ2-7, with D tentatively TRBD2 (5 bases). The germline V gene encodes CDR1 SGHNT and CDR2 YYREEE (reference sequence). V was shortened by 3 bases and J by 0 bases, with 16 bases between the two germline ends. This CDR3 contains 16 residues.

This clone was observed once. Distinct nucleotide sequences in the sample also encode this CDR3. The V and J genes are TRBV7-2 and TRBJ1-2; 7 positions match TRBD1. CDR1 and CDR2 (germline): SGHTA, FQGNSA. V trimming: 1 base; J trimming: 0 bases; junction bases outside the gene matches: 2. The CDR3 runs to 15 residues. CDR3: CASSLGQGANYGYTF. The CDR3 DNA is TGTGCCAGCAGCTTAGGCCAGGGGGCTAACTATGGCTACACCTTC.

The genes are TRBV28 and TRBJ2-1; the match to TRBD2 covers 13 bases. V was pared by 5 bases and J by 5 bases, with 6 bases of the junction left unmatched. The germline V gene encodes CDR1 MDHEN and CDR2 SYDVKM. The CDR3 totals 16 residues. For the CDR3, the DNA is TGTGCCAGCAGTGGAGCCGGGACTAGCGGGAACAATGAGCAGTTCTTC. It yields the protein CASSGAGTSGNNEQFF.

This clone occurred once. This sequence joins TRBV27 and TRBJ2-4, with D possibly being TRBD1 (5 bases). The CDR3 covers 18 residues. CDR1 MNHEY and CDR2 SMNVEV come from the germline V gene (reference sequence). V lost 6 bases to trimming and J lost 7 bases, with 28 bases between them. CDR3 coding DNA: TGTGCCAGCAGAGGAAATAAGGGGCGAGGTGTGAAGTTGAACATTCAGTACTTC. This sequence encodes CASRGNKGRGVKLNIQYF.

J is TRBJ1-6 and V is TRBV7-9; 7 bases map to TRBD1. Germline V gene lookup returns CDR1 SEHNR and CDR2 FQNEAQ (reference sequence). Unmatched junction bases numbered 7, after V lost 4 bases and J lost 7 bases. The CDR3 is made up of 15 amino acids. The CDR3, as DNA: TGTGCCAGCAGCTCCACAGGGGCGGGGAATTCACCCCTCCACTTT. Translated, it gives CASSSTGAGNSPLHF. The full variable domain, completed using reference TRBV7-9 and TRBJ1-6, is DTGVSQNPRHKITKRGQNVTFRCDPISEHNRLYWYRQTLGQGPEFLTYFQNEAQLEKSRLLSDRFSAERPKGSFSTLEIQRTEQGDSAMYLCASSSTGAGNSPLHFGNGTRLTVT.

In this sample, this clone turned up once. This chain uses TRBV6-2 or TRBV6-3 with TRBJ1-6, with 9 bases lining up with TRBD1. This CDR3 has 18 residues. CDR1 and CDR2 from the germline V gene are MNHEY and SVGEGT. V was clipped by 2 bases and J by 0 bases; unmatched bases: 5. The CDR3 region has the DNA TGTGCCAGCAGTTACGCCCGGGACAGGGACTCCTATAATTCACCCCTCCACTTT. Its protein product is CASSYARDRDSYNSPLHF.

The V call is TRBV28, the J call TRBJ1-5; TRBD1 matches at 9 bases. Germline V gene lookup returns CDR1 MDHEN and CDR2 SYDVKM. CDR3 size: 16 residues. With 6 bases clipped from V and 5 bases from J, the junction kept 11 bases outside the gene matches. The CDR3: CASSRGQGVVYQPQHF. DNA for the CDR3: TGTGCCAGCAGCCGGGGACAGGGCGTAGTTTATCAGCCCCAGCATTTT. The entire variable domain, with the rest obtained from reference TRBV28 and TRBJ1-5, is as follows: DVKVTQSSRYLVKRTGEKVFLECVQDMDHENMFWYRQDPGLGLRLIYFSYDVKMKEKGDIPEGYSVSREKKERFSLILESASTNQTSMYLCASSRGQGVVYQPQHFGDGTRLSIL.

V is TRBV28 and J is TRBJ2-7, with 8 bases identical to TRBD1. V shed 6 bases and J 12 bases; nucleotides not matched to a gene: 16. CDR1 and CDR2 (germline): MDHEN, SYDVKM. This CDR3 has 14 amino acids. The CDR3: CASSPGTGVTMPYF. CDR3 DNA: TGTGCCAGCAGCCCCGGGACAGGCGTAACAATGCCGTACTTC.

As DNA, the CDR3 is TGCAGCGTTCCCTCGACAGTACCCCCTTACGAGCAGTACTTC. It codes for CSVPSTVPPYEQYF. The rearrangement joins TRBV29-1 to TRBJ2-7; D might be TRBD1 (5 bases). CDR3 size: 14 residues. The germline V gene has CDR1 SQVTM and CDR2 ANQGSEA. V was trimmed by 5 bases and J by 4 bases, leaving 18 bases between them.

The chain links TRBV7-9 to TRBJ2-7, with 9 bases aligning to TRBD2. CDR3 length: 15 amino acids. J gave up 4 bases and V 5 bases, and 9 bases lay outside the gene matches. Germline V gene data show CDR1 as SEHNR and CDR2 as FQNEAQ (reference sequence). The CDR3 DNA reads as TGTGCCAGCAGCCCGTTAGCGGGAGTAGGTTACGAGCAGTACTTC. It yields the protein CASSPLAGVGYEQYF.

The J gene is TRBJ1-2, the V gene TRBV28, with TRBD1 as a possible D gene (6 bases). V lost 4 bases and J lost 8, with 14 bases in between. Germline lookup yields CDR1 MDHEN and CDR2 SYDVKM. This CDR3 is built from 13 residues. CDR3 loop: CASSSIGQGGYTF. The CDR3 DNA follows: TGTGCCAGCAGTTCTATAGGTCAGGGGGGCTACACCTTC.

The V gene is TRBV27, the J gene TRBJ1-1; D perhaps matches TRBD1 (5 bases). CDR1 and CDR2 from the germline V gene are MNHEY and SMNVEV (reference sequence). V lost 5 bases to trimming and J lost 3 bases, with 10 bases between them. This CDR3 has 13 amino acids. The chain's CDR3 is CASSPWGDTEAFF. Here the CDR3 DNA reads TGTGCCAGCAGTCCCTGGGGGGACACTGAAGCTTTCTTT.

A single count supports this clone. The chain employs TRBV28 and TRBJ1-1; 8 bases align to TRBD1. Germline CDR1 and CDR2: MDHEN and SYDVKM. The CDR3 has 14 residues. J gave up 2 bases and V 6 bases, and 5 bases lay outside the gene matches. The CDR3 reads CASRPQGANTEAFF. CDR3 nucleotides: TGTGCCAGCAGACCCCAGGGGGCCAACACTGAAGCTTTCTTT.

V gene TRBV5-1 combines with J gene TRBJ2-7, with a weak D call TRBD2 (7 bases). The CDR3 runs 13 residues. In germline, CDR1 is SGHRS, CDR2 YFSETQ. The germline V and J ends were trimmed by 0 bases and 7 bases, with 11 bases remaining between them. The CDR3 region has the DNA TGCGCCAGCAGCTTGGCCGCGGGGGCGGAGCAGTACTTC. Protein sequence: CASSLAAGAEQYF.

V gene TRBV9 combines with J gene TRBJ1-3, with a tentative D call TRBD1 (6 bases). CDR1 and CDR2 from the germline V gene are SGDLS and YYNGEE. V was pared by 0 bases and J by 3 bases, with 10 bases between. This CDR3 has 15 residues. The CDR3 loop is CASSVGQAGGNTIYF. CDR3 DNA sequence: TGTGCCAGCAGCGTAGGACAGGCGGGTGGAAACACCATATATTTT.

The DNA of the CDR3 is TGCGCCAGCAGTGAACAGGGTAGAGGGGCTGAAGCTTTCTTT. Translation: CASSEQGRGAEAFF. The rearrangement links TRBV5-1 to TRBJ1-1; maybe TRBD1 (6 bases). The V gene lost 5 bases and the J gene lost 6 bases, with 17 bases spanning the gap. This CDR3 has 14 amino acids. Looked up from germline, CDR1 is SGHRS and CDR2 is YFSETQ.

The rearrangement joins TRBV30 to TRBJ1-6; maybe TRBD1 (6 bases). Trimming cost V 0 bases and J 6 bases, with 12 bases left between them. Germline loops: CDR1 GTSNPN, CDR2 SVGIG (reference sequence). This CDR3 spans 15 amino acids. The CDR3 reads CAWSVSRQVNSPLHF. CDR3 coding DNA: TGTGCCTGGAGTGTATCACGACAGGTTAATTCACCCCTCCACTTT.

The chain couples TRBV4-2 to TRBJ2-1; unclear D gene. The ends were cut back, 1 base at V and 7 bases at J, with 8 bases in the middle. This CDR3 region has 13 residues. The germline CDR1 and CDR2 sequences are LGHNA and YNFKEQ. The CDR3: CASSQVSGNEQFF. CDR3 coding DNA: TGTGCCAGCAGCCAAGTTTCCGGGAATGAGCAGTTCTTC.

CDR3 sequence reads: CASRDRLGFLNTEAFF. The CDR3 nucleotides read TGTGCCAGCAGGGACAGGCTAGGGTTCTTGAACACTGAAGCTTTCTTT. The genes are TRBV2 and TRBJ1-1; 7 nucleotides align to TRBD1. The length of the CDR3 is 16 residues. Germline values: CDR1 SNHLY, CDR2 FYNNEI. V dropped 6 bases and J dropped 0; count of bases not matched to a gene: 10.

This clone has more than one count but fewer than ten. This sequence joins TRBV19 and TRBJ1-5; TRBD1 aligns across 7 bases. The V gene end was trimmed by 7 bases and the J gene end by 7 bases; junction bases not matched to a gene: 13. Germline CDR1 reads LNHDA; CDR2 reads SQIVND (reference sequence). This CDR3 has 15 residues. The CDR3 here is CASMRRTGPRQPQHF. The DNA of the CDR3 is TGTGCCAGTATGCGGAGGACAGGTCCTAGGCAGCCCCAGCATTTT.

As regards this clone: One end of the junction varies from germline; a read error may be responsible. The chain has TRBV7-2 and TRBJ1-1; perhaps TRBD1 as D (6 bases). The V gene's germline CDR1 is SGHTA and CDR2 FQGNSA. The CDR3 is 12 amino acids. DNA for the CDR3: TGTGCCAGCAGTCCCACAGGGCCCAAGCTTTACTTT. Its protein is CASSPTGPKLYF.